This T cell receptor (beta chain) was observed in a study of molecular identifiers for immune sequencing clone quantification (dated by TCRdb to 2016 to 2019). Study-level background: For a replicate experiment, RNA from approximately 20,000 or 100,000 naive CD8 T cells was divided into five aliquots, and four of the five aliquots were sequenced. This methods study used CD8 T cells to benchmark TCR RNA copy counting and molecular-identifier clustering-based TCR repertoire sequencing (MIDCIRS). What the study reported, not specific to this receptor: Highly expanded clone sizes could be underestimated because identical TCR molecules may share a barcode. Without barcode sub-clustering, chimeric consensus sequences inflated TCR diversity; chimeras reached as high as 47%. A single cell's worth of spiked-in Jurkat TCR RNA was reported detectable even among about a million naive CD8 T cells. In CMV-specific effector cells, clones with more than 20 RNA copies accounted for over 98% of molecules, whereas in naive cells such clones accounted for under 1%. The naive libraries included spiked-in Jurkat TCR RNA (more than nine copies' worth), and this Jurkat TCR RNA is not part of the donor repertoire. Roughly 3 recovered TCR RNA copies per cell were obtained by modeling, versus about 9.7 by digital PCR, implying a capture efficiency of 30% to 35%.

Libraries of naive CD8 T cells were built from anywhere between roughly 19,000 and 1,000,000 sorted cells, with 10%, 30% or 50% of the purified RNA used. Naive CD8 T cells, defined as CD8+CD4-CCR7+CD45RA+, were FACS-sorted into RLT Plus buffer on a BD FACSAria II. To test detection sensitivity, Jurkat RNA equal to 9 to 10 TCR copies was added to samples of about 19,000-1,100,000 naive CD8 T cells. Enrichment of CD8 T cells was done with RosetteSep CD8+ T Cell Enrichment Cocktail plus Ficoll-Paque, and ACK red cell lysis came afterward. About this clonotype itself: Its antigen specificity is not known. One base away there is no much larger clone; base qualities are not given.

Cut back by 6 bases and 0 bases, the V and J ends lie 8 bases apart. The CDR3 starts with the cysteine, ends with the phenylalanine, and has 13 residues. CDR3 DNA only is kept here, 39 bases in frame from base 1. The germline V gene encodes CDR1 SGDLS and CDR2 YYNGEE. The library was obtained by PCR. The instrument was a NextSeq 500. Bulk TCR libraries were generated as previously described, with the TCR primers listed in Table S5 used. The Qiagen AllPrep DNA/RNA kit was used to purify total RNA. Before analysis, reads from multiple sequencing runs of one library were combined. Regarding the original processing steps: Reads were retained only if their TCR constant sequence matched exactly, and those retained reads were trimmed to 150 nt and grouped according to their 12-nt molecular barcodes. Within each barcode group, reads were sub-clustered at a 15% Levenshtein threshold, and quality-weighted consensus sequences were built per RNA molecule. Non-functional sequences were removed, as were lower-count sequences one edit away from another. On the basis of fitting two negative binomial distributions, barcode sub-clusters with fewer than 20% of the maximum read count were discarded. TCRdb reran the public reads through fastp at Q25 and MiXCR, keeping productive beta chains. CDR3 protein sequences are deduplicated, and each keeps its most common genes and DNA. These V and J calls rely on TCRdb rather than the paper's analysis. The sample yields about 100,000 distinct CDR3 sequences; about 35% were counted once. Less than 5% of the sample is taken by the ten largest.

The receptor was derived from a human donor in good health. Some libraries in this study had Jurkat cell RNA spiked in. The chain is encoded by TRBV9 joined to TRBJ2-3; the D gene cannot be named for sure. Sequenced: naive CD8+ T cells from blood, with Jurkat cell RNA spiked in. The intended sense of this specimen's cell subset or site label: FACS-sorted CD8+CD4-CCR7+CD45RA+ naive T cells. CDR3 reads: CASKDPSTDTQYF. DNA sequence: TGTGCCAGCAAAGACCCAAGCACAGATACGCAGTATTTT.